This T cell receptor (beta chain) was observed in a study of cytomegalovirus exposure and HLA in healthy donors (dated by TCRdb to 2017 to 2019). Regarding the complete study: An earlier analysis of 587 of the donors reported 276 Gb of sequence data and 117 million unique TCR beta sequences obtained from some 170 million T cells. Typing coverage varied by locus: about 629-630 donors for A, B, C, DRB1 and DQB1; approximately 560 for DQA1; approximately 570 for DPA1; approximately 450 for DPB1. Genome-wide SNP genotypes for about three fifths of the 666 donors were used in a later genetic analysis, which treated that subset as a discovery cohort. Among the roughly 400 genotyped donors, under 90% belonged to the genetic ancestry cluster associated with self-reported Caucasian donors. HLA typing included class I and class II loci at four-digit resolution. Several DR-DQ haplotypes were handled as single units for association and clustering because linkage in the cohort was strong. To predict cytomegalovirus infection status, the study brought together high-throughput TCR immunosequencing, statistical association of individual TCRs with disease status, and machine learning. The study used immunosequencing to profile the T cell repertoires of 600 to 850 subjects and linked those repertoires to cytomegalovirus serostatus. A separate validation cohort of about 110 different subjects was used in addition to the approximately 700-subject first cohort. On average, over 200,000 unique TCR beta nucleotide sequences were sequenced per donor among roughly 430 genotyped donors of the cohort, with roughly 18% of those sequences being non-productive. The study aimed to test whether cataloging public T cell receptors could reveal signatures of past pathogen exposure. An earlier analysis of around 580 of the donors used high-throughput TCR beta sequencing to judge whether each TCR beta V gene segment behaved as functional or pseudogenic. A later analysis re-analyzed previously published TCR beta repertoires from approximately 700 donors and added high-resolution HLA genotyping to study TCR occurrence patterns. Roughly 300 gigabases of sequencing data and roughly 90 million unique TCR sequences were included in an early release covering around 600 HLA-typed donors. All discovery cohort repertoires had been generated using a single sequencing platform. In the later analysis, no new phenotypic data were used to find candidate immune exposures; instead, reliance was placed on TCR beta sequences and their occurrence across donors. Donor age, sex, ethnicity and CMV serostatus were collected together with the repertoire data.

Libraries were made using the immunoSEQ multiplex PCR assay. A mixture of 60 forward primers for TCR Vbeta segments and 13 reverse primers for TCR Jbeta segments was used in the multiplex PCR. The CDR3 region of rearranged TCR beta genes was amplified from genomic DNA with a multiplex PCR assay. On the Illumina HiSeq System, the amplified TCR beta libraries were sequenced as 87-base-pair reads. The authors' pipeline ran thus. A later analysis counted approximately 74 million unique TCR beta chains across the 650 to 800 repertoires, and some 11 million of these chains were shared by at least two donors. To remove PCR and sequencing errors, raw reads were error-corrected and collapsed into unique sequences using a nearest-neighbor algorithm that merged closely related sequences. V, D and J gene segments were assigned by aligning CDR3 sequences to IMGT reference sequences. For a sequence to be retained, a match of at least six nucleotides was required to both a V gene segment and a J gene segment. Rearrangements were called productive when the CDR3 lacked stop codons and stayed in frame with V and J; all others were non-productive. Following IMGT convention, CDR3 was defined as the stretch from the second conserved V-encoded cysteine up to the conserved J-encoded phenylalanine. In an earlier analysis of some 550 of the donors, sequences lacking an unambiguous match to a single V gene segment were excluded. An earlier analysis of about 590 of the donors classified V segments as functional when productive rearrangements were above 56.7% and as segregating when the standard deviation between donors was above 5%. A statistical classification framework was developed to diagnose cytomegalovirus status using the catalog of TCR beta chain sequences. In a later analysis, TCR nucleotide sequences were compared against IMGT/GENE-DB human TR gene sequences so that V and J genes could be assigned. A later analysis assigned CDR3 sequences and most-parsimonious VDJ recombination scenarios with the TCRdist pipeline. In a later analysis, every TCR beta chain was defined by the combination of its CDR3 amino acid sequence and its V-gene family, and reads without a unique V-gene family were dropped. To address suspected cross-contamination and a sequencing artifact, a later analysis removed 592 highly shared, low-generation-probability nucleotide sequences. In a later analysis, a clonal expansion index for each public chain was calculated from normalized within-repertoire ranks of inferred template counts. Generation probabilities in a later analysis came from a VDJ recombination model fitted to out-of-frame rearrangements, and those results were checked against IGoR. Hypergeometric tests were used in a later analysis to score TCR-TCR, TCR-HLA and TCR-CMV co-occurrence, with a repertoire-size bias correction applied to the TCR pairs. A later analysis estimated false discovery rates by permuting HLA or CMV assignments 20 times. In a later analysis, co-occurring TCRs were grouped with DBSCAN, and TCRdist sequence similarity was added when clustering was performed within HLA-allele-positive subsets. Repertoires with fewer than 30,000 or more than 120,000 public chains, plus five repertoires with anomalous nucleotide sharing, were excluded from co-occurrence clustering. TCRdb took over this immuneACCESS table, retaining in-frame rearrangements with V and J assigned. Such tables are incomplete; in checked studies, under half of the missing clones stem from an unresolved V gene, and the remainder is unexplained. The V and J calls and the clone size are those of that table, but D and trimming were determined from the DNA. The sample contains about 150,000 clones, 70% to 80% of them found a single time. The leading ten clones occupy approximately 6% of the sample.

With regard to this clone: Which antigen it targets is not known. Within one base of it there is no much larger clone, and no base qualities were kept.

General conclusions and limits of the study: Presence/absence analyses assumed roughly uniform sequencing depth across donors, an assumption that may not hold. The authors suggested that the approach could potentially be generalized to other disease states and immunological phenotypes. The earlier analysis of a few hundred of the donors excluded 15 to 20 rarely observed V segments, including chromosome 9 orphons, because counts were too low. A further reported finding was that TCR beta sequences accurately predicted the HLA-A and HLA-B alleles for most subjects in the first cohort. In this cohort, only TCR beta chains were sequenced, and detectable features were limited by the absence of alpha or paired-chain data. A total of roughly 160 TCR beta chains were listed by the study as associated with cytomegalovirus. HLA typing was unavailable for some donors at each locus, so association tests used only the typed subset. A cluster of highly shared sequence variants was judged likely to represent a technical artifact of the sequencing pipeline. According to a later analysis, parvovirus B19, influenza, CMV and Epstein-Barr virus appeared linked to several top co-occurrence clusters. In an earlier analysis of about 540 of the donors, most TCR beta V segments were observed in productive rearrangements about 87% or about 30% of the time, broadly matching IMGT annotations. Most TCR sequences were seen in very few donors, while some public TCRs were found in many individuals. In both the original and validation cohorts, the classifier was reported to diagnose cytomegalovirus status with high specificity and sensitivity. In a later genetic analysis, a missense DCLRE1C variant was associated with V-gene and J-gene trimming of TCR beta chains, and the association was replicated in an independent cohort. Linkage disequilibrium might explain the correlated functional status among segregating V segments, but an unknown experimental factor could not be excluded. A later analysis associated approximately 17,000 TCR beta sequences with specific HLA alleles at a false discovery rate of 0.05. According to a later analysis, TCR association rates differed among HLA loci, with DRB1 alleles showing the most associated TCRs and HLA-C alleles showing the fewest. A few of the identified cytomegalovirus-associated TCR beta chains were confirmed in vitro to be specific for cytomegalovirus antigens. According to a later genetic analysis, donors in an Asian-associated ancestry cluster had fewer N-insertions in productive TCRs than the approximately 670-donor mean. CMV serostatus was the only immune exposure information available for the cohort. Most CMV-associated TCR beta chains appeared to be HLA-restricted in a later analysis, and the HLA associations seemed to be driven largely by CMV exposure. Strong co-occurrence of HLA alleles, especially DR and DQ, made assigning TCR associations to individual alleles difficult. In a later analysis, HLA-associated TCR beta chains showed more clonal expansion and lower generation probabilities than non-associated chains that were equally common.

In total, 600 or so healthy bone marrow donors made up the cohort. All cohort members were sampled while nominally healthy, although unrecorded immune exposures were likely present. The donor was CMV seropositive and belonged to the group of 270 or so seropositive cohort members. A peripheral blood sample was collected from each donor, and TCR beta sequencing was performed on peripheral blood mononuclear cells. Genomic DNA was extracted from the blood cell samples with the Qiagen DNeasy Blood Extraction Kit. The TCR sequence derives from a man aged 45-60 years in good health and CMV-seropositive. The sequenced sample was PBMCs.

The nucleotides are TGTGCCAGCAGGGTGGGGACTAGCGGACCCTACGAGCAGTACTTC. Its protein reads: CASRVGTSGPYEQYF. Here the chain combines TRBV2 and TRBJ2-5; the junction holds 11 bases that match TRBD2. The end of the DNA fits TRBJ2-7 better, so the J call may be wrong. There are 15 amino acids in the CDR3, from cysteine to phenylalanine inclusive. The entry retains the CDR3 DNA only, 45 bases that are in frame from base 1. The CDR1 and CDR2 encoded by the germline V gene are SNHLY and FYNNEI.